The entry below gives a single TCR beta chain sequence along with its context. The target of this receptor is not known. No much larger clone exists at a distance of one base, and base qualities are not known. This entry is derived from a study of cytomegalovirus exposure and HLA in healthy donors (dated 2017 in TCRdb). In terms of the full investigation: According to an earlier analysis of 550 to 750 of the donors, about 170 million T cells yielded roughly 110 million unique TCR beta sequences and about 300 Gb of sequence data. On average, 235,054 unique TCR beta nucleotide sequences were sequenced per donor among some 430 genotyped donors of the cohort, with 15% to 20% of those sequences being non-productive. In an earlier analysis of about 590 of the donors, high-throughput TCR beta sequencing was used to judge whether each TCR beta V gene segment behaved as functional or pseudogenic. To predict cytomegalovirus infection status, the study brought together high-throughput TCR immunosequencing, statistical association of individual TCRs with disease status, and machine learning. All discovery cohort repertoires had been generated using a single sequencing platform. The study used immunosequencing to profile the T cell repertoires of several hundred subjects and linked those repertoires to cytomegalovirus serostatus. The study was designed to test whether signatures of past pathogen exposure could be identified by cataloging public T cell receptors. Of the roughly 400 genotyped donors, approximately 83% fell in the genetic ancestry cluster associated with self-reported Caucasian donors. Rather than drawing on any new phenotypic data, the later analysis identified candidate immune exposures from TCR beta sequences and the way those sequences occurred across donors. Four to six DR-DQ haplotypes were handled as single units for association and clustering because linkage in the cohort was strong. Typing coverage varied by locus: about 629-640 donors for A, B, C, DRB1 and DQB1; roughly 520 for DQA1; more than 600 for DPA1; roughly 450 for DPB1. In a later analysis, previously published TCR beta repertoires from more than 500 donors were re-analyzed and high-resolution HLA genotyping was added so that TCR occurrence patterns could be studied. Donor age, sex, ethnicity and CMV serostatus were compiled together with the repertoire data. Class I and class II HLA loci were covered by the typing at four-digit resolution. Besides the first cohort of roughly 700 subjects, a separate validation cohort made up of roughly 120 different subjects was used. Roughly 300 gigabases of sequencing data and roughly 90 million unique TCR sequences were included in an early release covering 500 to 750 HLA-typed donors. Genome-wide SNP genotypes for about 65% of the 666 donors were used in a later genetic analysis, which treated that subset as a discovery cohort. Findings and caveats that apply to the study as a whole: Linkage disequilibrium might explain the correlated functional status among segregating V segments, but an unknown experimental factor could not be excluded. Compared with the roughly 700-donor mean, donors in an Asian-associated ancestry cluster had fewer N-insertions in productive TCRs, according to a later genetic analysis. In this cohort, only TCR beta chains were sequenced, and detectable features were limited by the absence of alpha or paired-chain data. In a later analysis, HLA-associated TCR beta chains were found to be more clonally expanded and to have lower generation probabilities than equally common non-associated chains. Some IMGT-functional V segments, including TRBV6-2 and TRBV6-3, could not be told apart with the 87-base-pair reads, so those segments were excluded. A group of highly shared sequence variants was considered likely to be a technical artifact of the sequencing pipeline. Because HLA typing was unavailable for some donors at each locus, only the typed subset was used in association tests. In vitro tests confirmed that three of the cytomegalovirus-associated TCR beta chains recognize cytomegalovirus antigens. A total of 150 to 200 TCR beta chains were listed by the study as associated with cytomegalovirus. A later analysis associated 15,000 or so TCR beta sequences with specific HLA alleles at a false discovery rate of 0.05. Most CMV-associated TCR beta chains appeared to be HLA-restricted in a later analysis, and the HLA associations seemed to be driven largely by CMV exposure. An association between a missense DCLRE1C variant and V-gene and J-gene trimming of TCR beta chains was found in a later genetic analysis and replicated in an independent cohort. Strong co-occurrence of HLA alleles, especially DR and DQ, made assigning TCR associations to individual alleles difficult. Most TCR sequences were seen in very few donors, while some public TCRs were found in many individuals. According to a later analysis, parvovirus B19, influenza, CMV and Epstein-Barr virus appeared linked to several top co-occurrence clusters. Approximately 16 rarely observed V segments, including chromosome 9 orphons, were excluded from the earlier analysis of several hundred of the donors because counts were too low. According to a later analysis, TCR association rates differed among HLA loci, with DRB1 alleles showing the most associated TCRs and HLA-C alleles showing the fewest. An earlier analysis of roughly 570 of the donors showed that most TCR beta V segments appeared in productive rearrangements either about 87% or about 30% of the time, which broadly matched IMGT annotations. For the cohort, immune exposure information was limited to CMV serostatus. The classifier was reported to diagnose cytomegalovirus status with high specificity and sensitivity in both the original cohort and the validation cohort. Sequencing depth was assumed to be roughly uniform across donors in the presence/absence analyses, though that assumption may not hold. A further reported finding was that TCR beta sequences accurately predicted the HLA-A and HLA-B alleles for most subjects in the first cohort. According to the authors, the approach could potentially be generalized to other disease states and immunological phenotypes.

The library was obtained by the immunoSEQ multiplex PCR assay. For the multiplex PCR, a mixture combining 60 forward primers for TCR Vbeta segments and 13 reverse primers for TCR Jbeta segments was used. The CDR3 region of rearranged TCR beta genes was amplified from genomic DNA with a multiplex PCR assay. The Illumina HiSeq System was used to sequence the amplified TCR beta libraries as 87-base-pair reads. Per the authors' processing: Across the 640 or so repertoires, a later analysis counted about 81 million unique TCR beta chains, 9.5 million to 13 million of which were shared by at least two donors. Raw reads were error-corrected and collapsed into unique sequences with a nearest-neighbor algorithm that merged closely related sequences to remove PCR and sequencing errors. CDR3 sequences were aligned to IMGT reference sequences to assign V, D and J gene segments. For a sequence to be retained, at least a six-nucleotide match to both a V gene segment and a J gene segment was required. Rearrangements were called productive when the CDR3 lacked stop codons and stayed in frame with V and J; all others were non-productive. CDR3 was defined according to IMGT convention as the region running from the second conserved V-encoded cysteine to the conserved J-encoded phenylalanine. The earlier analysis of 500 to 650 of the donors excluded any sequence lacking an unambiguous match to a single V gene segment. An earlier analysis of a few hundred of the donors called V segments functional above 56.7% productive rearrangements and segregating when the between-donor standard deviation exceeded 5%. A statistical classification framework was built to diagnose cytomegalovirus status from the catalog of TCR beta chain sequences. In a later analysis, V and J genes were assigned by comparing TCR nucleotide sequences against IMGT/GENE-DB human TR gene sequences. The TCRdist pipeline was used in a later analysis to assign CDR3 sequences and most-parsimonious VDJ recombination scenarios. In a later analysis, each TCR beta chain was defined by its CDR3 amino acid sequence together with its V-gene family, and reads lacking a unique V-gene family were excluded. As a way to deal with suspected cross-contamination and a sequencing artifact, a later analysis dropped 450 to 700 nucleotide sequences that were highly shared and had low generation probability. A later analysis calculated a clonal expansion index for each public chain from normalized within-repertoire ranks of inferred template counts. In a later analysis, generation probabilities were computed with a VDJ recombination model fitted to out-of-frame rearrangements, and the resulting probabilities were checked against IGoR. Hypergeometric tests were used in a later analysis to score TCR-TCR, TCR-HLA and TCR-CMV co-occurrence, with a repertoire-size bias correction applied to the TCR pairs. To estimate false discovery rates, a later analysis permuted the HLA or CMV assignments 20 times. In a later analysis, co-occurring TCRs were grouped using DBSCAN, and TCRdist sequence similarity was added for clustering within HLA-allele-positive subsets. Repertoires with fewer than 30,000 or more than 120,000 public chains, plus five repertoires with anomalous nucleotide sharing, were excluded from co-occurrence clustering. The source is immuneACCESS, and TCRdb retained only in-frame sequences with V and J called. Part of the clones is not carried over; for the studies checked, unresolved V genes explain less than half of this, and the remainder is unexplained. V, J and clone size are those of that table, while D and trimming were read from the DNA. This sample lists roughly 220,000 clones; 82% were detected once. The top ten constitute about 2.6% of the sample.

The cohort was made up of about 610 healthy bone marrow donors. All cohort members were sampled while nominally healthy, although unrecorded immune exposures were likely present. The donor tested CMV seronegative, placing the donor among the 350 to 400 seronegative members of the cohort. Each donor provided a peripheral blood sample, and peripheral blood mononuclear cells were used for TCR beta sequencing. Genomic DNA was extracted from the blood cell samples with the Qiagen DNeasy Blood Extraction Kit. Per the germline V gene (reference sequence), SEHNR is the CDR1 and FQNEAQ is the CDR2. Measured from the cysteine to the phenylalanine, the CDR3 is 14 residues long. The read is trimmed to its CDR3 DNA, 42 bases read in frame from base 1. V ends up 5 bases short and J 2 bases short, with an unmatched junction base count of 2.

Recombination linked TRBV7-9 to TRBJ1-5, and 8 junctional nucleotides match TRBD1. The source is a woman aged 40 to 50 in good health and CMV-seronegative. Sequenced: PBMCs. The CDR3 region has the sequence CASSTGGGNQPQHF. The DNA is TGTGCCAGCAGCACAGGGGGAGGCAATCAGCCCCAGCATTTT.